The rows below give T cell receptor beta chains drawn from one sample of a study of STAT5B mutations in CD4+ large granular lymphocyte leukemia. Profiled with immunoSEQ multiplex PCR; TCRdb holds only in-frame clones, not every one. The top ten hold roughly 4.4% of the sample, which has roughly 30,000 clones, 70% to 90% seen once. The sample consisted of CD4+ T cells from blood buffy coats. Every receptor here comes from a human donor in good health. Both conserved end residues are part of each CDR3. D genes are given only for firm matches. Only part of the rows carry a size: once, few, many, or a class if the clone is expanded.

d_call: -; clone_size: once; j_call: TRBJ1-4; v_call: TRBV5-4; cdr3_nt: TGTGCCAGCAGCTTTCAGGGAGCTAATGAAAAACTGTTTTTT; cdr3_aa: CASSFQGANEKLFF
d_call: TRBD1; clone_size: -; j_call: TRBJ2-5; v_call: TRBV5-5; cdr3_nt: TGTGCCAGCAGCTCTACTCGGACAGGGTTTGGGCAAGAGACCCAGTACTTC; cdr3_aa: CASSSTRTGFGQETQYF
d_call: TRBD1; clone_size: -; j_call: TRBJ2-1; v_call: TRBV2; cdr3_nt: TGTGCCAGCAGTGAAGACCAGACAGGGGAAAATGAGCAGTTCTTC; cdr3_aa: CASSEDQTGENEQFF
d_call: -; clone_size: -; j_call: TRBJ1-2; v_call: TRBV12-5; cdr3_nt: TGTGCTAGTGGTCGGGACGGCGTCTATGGCTACACCTTC; cdr3_aa: CASGRDGVYGYTF
d_call: TRBD2; clone_size: -; j_call: TRBJ2-1; v_call: TRBV7-2; cdr3_nt: TGTGCCAGCAGCTTAGTAGCGGGAGTGAACAATGAGCAGTTCTTC; cdr3_aa: CASSLVAGVNNEQFF
d_call: -; clone_size: -; j_call: TRBJ2-2; v_call: TRBV9; cdr3_nt: TGTGCCAGCAGCGTATCCAACACCGGGGAGCTGTTTTTT; cdr3_aa: CASSVSNTGELFF
d_call: TRBD2; clone_size: -; j_call: TRBJ2-7; v_call: TRBV11-2; cdr3_nt: TGTGCCAGCAGCTTAAAAGTTTCTAGCGGGAACTACGAGCAGTACTTC; cdr3_aa: CASSLKVSSGNYEQYF
d_call: TRBD2; clone_size: -; j_call: TRBJ2-7; v_call: TRBV19; cdr3_nt: TGTGCCAGTAGTGATAGCGGGAGTCAGTACGAGCAGTACTTC; cdr3_aa: CASSDSGSQYEQYF
d_call: TRBD2; clone_size: -; j_call: TRBJ2-2; v_call: TRBV4-2; cdr3_nt: TGTGCCAGCAGCCAAGATCCCCTCAGCGGGAGCCCCACCGGGGAGCTGTTTTTT; cdr3_aa: CASSQDPLSGSPTGELFF
d_call: -; clone_size: -; j_call: TRBJ2-1; v_call: TRBV13; cdr3_nt: TGTGCCAGCAGCTTGACGGACGGAAGGGTTGGGAATGAGCAGTTCTTC; cdr3_aa: CASSLTDGRVGNEQFF
d_call: -; clone_size: -; j_call: TRBJ2-3; v_call: TRBV27; cdr3_nt: TGTGCCAGCAGTTTTAGGGTTACAGGCACAGATACGCAGTATTTT; cdr3_aa: CASSFRVTGTDTQYF
d_call: -; clone_size: -; j_call: TRBJ1-2; v_call: TRBV7-9; cdr3_nt: TGTGCCAGCAGCTTAGAAAGGGCTCCTAATGGCTACACCTTC; cdr3_aa: CASSLERAPNGYTF
d_call: -; clone_size: -; j_call: TRBJ2-3; v_call: TRBV11-1; cdr3_nt: TGTGCCAGCAGCCCGGCGGGGACAGATACGCAGTATTTT; cdr3_aa: CASSPAGTDTQYF
d_call: -; clone_size: once; j_call: TRBJ2-1; v_call: TRBV19; cdr3_nt: TGTGCCAGTAGTCGTCGGGGGAGCCTGGACAACTACAATGAGCAGTTCTTC; cdr3_aa: CASSRRGSLDNYNEQFF
d_call: -; clone_size: -; j_call: TRBJ1-5; v_call: TRBV21-1; cdr3_nt: TGTGCCAGCAGCAAAGCGCATTGGGGGCCAAATAGCAATCAGCCCCAGCATTTT; cdr3_aa: CASSKAHWGPNSNQPQHF
d_call: TRBD1; clone_size: -; j_call: TRBJ1-3; v_call: TRBV7-2; cdr3_nt: TGTGCCAGCAGCTTATCAGGGGGTGGAAACACCATATATTTT; cdr3_aa: CASSLSGGGNTIYF
d_call: TRBD1; clone_size: -; j_call: TRBJ1-5; v_call: TRBV2; cdr3_nt: TGTGCCAGCAGTCGCACAGGGGTTTATCAGCCCCAGCATTTT; cdr3_aa: CASSRTGVYQPQHF
d_call: TRBD2; clone_size: -; j_call: TRBJ2-5; v_call: TRBV27; cdr3_nt: TGTGCCAGCAGTCCGCTAGGACTAGCGGGAGGGAGCGAGACCCAGTACTTC; cdr3_aa: CASSPLGLAGGSETQYF
d_call: -; clone_size: -; j_call: TRBJ2-3; v_call: TRBV10-1; cdr3_nt: TGCGCCAGCAGTGAGTCCCAGGGTTACACAGATACGCAGTATTTT; cdr3_aa: CASSESQGYTDTQYF
d_call: -; clone_size: -; j_call: TRBJ2-2; v_call: TRBV7-3; cdr3_nt: TGTGCCAGCAGCTCTGGACAGGGAGGGATATTGGGCGGGGAGCTGTTTTTT; cdr3_aa: CASSSGQGGILGGELFF
d_call: -; clone_size: -; j_call: TRBJ1-4; v_call: TRBV4-1; cdr3_nt: TGCGCCAGCAGCCAGATTATGAATGAAAAACTGTTTTTT; cdr3_aa: CASSQIMNEKLFF
d_call: -; clone_size: -; j_call: TRBJ2-3; v_call: TRBV4-1; cdr3_nt: TGCGCCAGCAGCCAGGCCAGCAGGGCAGATACGCAGTATTTT; cdr3_aa: CASSQASRADTQYF
d_call: TRBD1; clone_size: -; j_call: TRBJ2-7; v_call: TRBV6-5; cdr3_nt: TGTGCCAGCAGTGCCGACAGGGGACCATACGAGCAGTACTTC; cdr3_aa: CASSADRGPYEQYF
d_call: TRBD2; clone_size: -; j_call: TRBJ2-7; v_call: TRBV9; cdr3_nt: TGTGCCAGCAGCCCCGTTGGGACTAGTGTATACGAGCAGTACTTC; cdr3_aa: CASSPVGTSVYEQYF
d_call: TRBD1; clone_size: -; j_call: TRBJ2-3; v_call: TRBV28; cdr3_nt: TGTGCCAGCAGTTTAAAGGGGGCCGATACGCAGTATTTT; cdr3_aa: CASSLKGADTQYF
d_call: TRBD1; clone_size: -; j_call: TRBJ2-7; v_call: TRBV19; cdr3_nt: TGTGCCAGTAGTAACAATCCGGGACAGGGAAGTCTCGAGCAGTACTTC; cdr3_aa: CASSNNPGQGSLEQYF
d_call: TRBD2; clone_size: -; j_call: TRBJ2-1; v_call: TRBV29-1; cdr3_nt: TGCACTACTAGAGGCGGGAGGGCCGGTAATGAGCAGTTCTTC; cdr3_aa: CTTRGGRAGNEQFF
d_call: -; clone_size: once; j_call: TRBJ2-5; v_call: TRBV2; cdr3_nt: TGTGCCAGCAGTGAAGCTTGGCCACGACCGGACCCTCAGTACTTC; cdr3_aa: CASSEAWPRPDPQYF
d_call: TRBD2; clone_size: once; j_call: TRBJ2-1; v_call: TRBV28; cdr3_nt: TGTGCCAGCAGTTTTCCGGGAACTAGCGCCGAGCAGTTCTTC; cdr3_aa: CASSFPGTSAEQFF
d_call: -; clone_size: -; j_call: TRBJ2-1; v_call: TRBV5-1; cdr3_nt: TGCGCCAGCAGCTCCCGGGAGTACAATGAGCAGTTCTTC; cdr3_aa: CASSSREYNEQFF
d_call: TRBD1; clone_size: -; j_call: TRBJ1-5; v_call: TRBV6-1; cdr3_nt: TGTGCCAGCTCCGGGACAGAGAGGCCTCAGCCCCAGCATTTT; cdr3_aa: CASSGTERPQPQHF
d_call: -; clone_size: -; j_call: TRBJ2-3; v_call: TRBV28; cdr3_nt: TGTGCCAGCAGTAAACAGGGAGGTACGCAGTATTTT; cdr3_aa: CASSKQGGTQYF
d_call: TRBD1; clone_size: -; j_call: TRBJ2-7; v_call: TRBV7-9; cdr3_nt: TGTGCCAGCACAACGACGGGACAGGGTCTCTACGAGCAGTACTTC; cdr3_aa: CASTTTGQGLYEQYF
d_call: TRBD2; clone_size: -; j_call: TRBJ2-1; v_call: TRBV7-2; cdr3_nt: TGTGCCAGCAGCAGCTTAGCGGGAGGGGAGCAGTTCTTC; cdr3_aa: CASSSLAGGEQFF
d_call: TRBD1; clone_size: -; j_call: TRBJ1-2; v_call: TRBV18; cdr3_nt: TGTGCCAGCTCACCTACGGGACAGGGGGAGTATGGCTACACCTTC; cdr3_aa: CASSPTGQGEYGYTF
d_call: -; clone_size: -; j_call: TRBJ1-4; v_call: TRBV4-2; cdr3_nt: TGTGCCAGCAGCCAAGAAGGGGAAGGTGCAACTAATGAAAAACTGTTTTTT; cdr3_aa: CASSQEGEGATNEKLFF
d_call: -; clone_size: -; j_call: TRBJ1-5; v_call: TRBV30; cdr3_nt: TGTGCCTGGAGTTCGCTGACACGAACTCAGCCCCAGCATTTT; cdr3_aa: CAWSSLTRTQPQHF
d_call: -; clone_size: -; j_call: TRBJ1-5; v_call: TRBV6-6; cdr3_nt: TGTGCCAGCAGTACCAACAGGGAGGATCAGCCCCAGCATTTT; cdr3_aa: CASSTNREDQPQHF
d_call: -; clone_size: -; j_call: TRBJ1-4; v_call: TRBV19; cdr3_nt: TGTGCCAGTACCGATGGGGGGGCAGGAGAAAAACTGTTTTTT; cdr3_aa: CASTDGGAGEKLFF
d_call: TRBD1; clone_size: -; j_call: TRBJ1-4; v_call: TRBV28; cdr3_nt: TGTGCCAGCAGTCTCCAGGGGGGCCTTCGAGAAAAACTGTTTTTT; cdr3_aa: CASSLQGGLREKLFF
d_call: TRBD2; clone_size: few; j_call: TRBJ2-7; v_call: TRBV10-2; cdr3_nt: TGCGCCAGCAGGGACGGACTAGCGGGGACCTACGAGCAGTACTTC; cdr3_aa: CASRDGLAGTYEQYF
d_call: -; clone_size: -; j_call: TRBJ1-5; v_call: TRBV7-8; cdr3_nt: TGTGCCAGCAGCCCAACACGTGCGTGGCCGGGTAGCAATCAGCCCCAGCATTTT; cdr3_aa: CASSPTRAWPGSNQPQHF
d_call: TRBD1; clone_size: -; j_call: TRBJ1-2; v_call: TRBV19; cdr3_nt: TGTGCCAGTAACTCCGGGACAGGGGGCGCGCGGTATGGCTACACCTTC; cdr3_aa: CASNSGTGGARYGYTF
d_call: -; clone_size: -; j_call: TRBJ2-7; v_call: TRBV7-3; cdr3_nt: TGTGCCAGCAGCTTAGGGTCTAGCGCCAACGAGCAGTACTTC; cdr3_aa: CASSLGSSANEQYF
d_call: -; clone_size: -; j_call: TRBJ2-2; v_call: TRBV6-1; cdr3_nt: TGTGCCAGCAGTGGGCAAGGGTTAGGGACCGGGGAGCTGTTTTTT; cdr3_aa: CASSGQGLGTGELFF
d_call: -; clone_size: -; j_call: TRBJ2-2; v_call: TRBV6-6; cdr3_nt: TGTGCCAGCAGGAAAGTGGCCGGGGAGCTGTTTTTT; cdr3_aa: CASRKVAGELFF
d_call: TRBD2; clone_size: -; j_call: TRBJ2-3; v_call: TRBV5-1; cdr3_nt: TGCGCCAGCAGCCCAACTAGCGGGAGCGGAAATACGCAGTATTTT; cdr3_aa: CASSPTSGSGNTQYF
d_call: TRBD1; clone_size: -; j_call: TRBJ2-6; v_call: TRBV5-1; cdr3_nt: TGCGCCAGCATCCCGGGACAGGGGTTCTCTGGGGCCAACGTCCTGACTTTC; cdr3_aa: CASIPGQGFSGANVLTF
d_call: TRBD1; clone_size: -; j_call: TRBJ1-1; v_call: TRBV5-1; cdr3_nt: TGCGCCAGCAGCCCCATGACAGGGGCCGGTCGTGAAGCTTTCTTT; cdr3_aa: CASSPMTGAGREAFF
d_call: -; clone_size: -; j_call: TRBJ1-3; v_call: TRBV21-1; cdr3_nt: TGTGCCAGCAGCGAAAGGGGAGGAAACACCATATATTTT; cdr3_aa: CASSERGGNTIYF
d_call: -; clone_size: few; j_call: TRBJ1-2; v_call: TRBV28; cdr3_nt: TGTGCCAGCAGTTCCCCCATACAGGGCTACACCTTC; cdr3_aa: CASSSPIQGYTF
d_call: -; clone_size: -; j_call: TRBJ2-3; v_call: TRBV28; cdr3_nt: TGTGCCAGCAGTCGCCGGATTGGAGATACGCAGTATTTT; cdr3_aa: CASSRRIGDTQYF
d_call: -; clone_size: -; j_call: TRBJ2-5; v_call: TRBV15; cdr3_nt: TGTGCCACCAGCAGAGGGGGGGCGCAAGAGACCCAGTACTTC; cdr3_aa: CATSRGGAQETQYF
d_call: -; clone_size: once; j_call: TRBJ1-3; v_call: TRBV28; cdr3_nt: TGTGCCAGCAGTATCCACTCTGGAAACACCATATATTTT; cdr3_aa: CASSIHSGNTIYF
d_call: -; clone_size: -; j_call: TRBJ1-2; v_call: TRBV4-1; cdr3_nt: TGCGCCAGCAGCCAGTCAATGATACGAGGCGGGACTAACTATGGCTACACCTTC; cdr3_aa: CASSQSMIRGGTNYGYTF
d_call: TRBD2; clone_size: once; j_call: TRBJ2-2; v_call: TRBV4-3; cdr3_nt: TGCGCCAGCAGCCAAGAGCATGGCGGGAGGACCGGGGAGCTGTTTTTT; cdr3_aa: CASSQEHGGRTGELFF
d_call: TRBD1; clone_size: -; j_call: TRBJ2-7; v_call: TRBV5-1; cdr3_nt: TGCGCCAGCAGCTCAGCCGGGACAGGGGTTCAAAGAGAGCAGTACTTC; cdr3_aa: CASSSAGTGVQREQYF
d_call: -; clone_size: once; j_call: TRBJ1-4; v_call: TRBV7-9; cdr3_nt: TGTGCCAGCAGCTGGTTACCGGGACAAAGTAATGAAAAACTGTTTTTT; cdr3_aa: CASSWLPGQSNEKLFF
d_call: -; clone_size: few; j_call: TRBJ2-1; v_call: TRBV5-4; cdr3_nt: TGTGCCAGCAGCTTATCCACAATTACGTACAATGAGCAGTTCTTC; cdr3_aa: CASSLSTITYNEQFF
d_call: -; clone_size: -; j_call: TRBJ1-4; v_call: TRBV28; cdr3_nt: TGTGCCAGCAGCCTTTTGCCTGAAAAACTGTTTTTT; cdr3_aa: CASSLLPEKLFF